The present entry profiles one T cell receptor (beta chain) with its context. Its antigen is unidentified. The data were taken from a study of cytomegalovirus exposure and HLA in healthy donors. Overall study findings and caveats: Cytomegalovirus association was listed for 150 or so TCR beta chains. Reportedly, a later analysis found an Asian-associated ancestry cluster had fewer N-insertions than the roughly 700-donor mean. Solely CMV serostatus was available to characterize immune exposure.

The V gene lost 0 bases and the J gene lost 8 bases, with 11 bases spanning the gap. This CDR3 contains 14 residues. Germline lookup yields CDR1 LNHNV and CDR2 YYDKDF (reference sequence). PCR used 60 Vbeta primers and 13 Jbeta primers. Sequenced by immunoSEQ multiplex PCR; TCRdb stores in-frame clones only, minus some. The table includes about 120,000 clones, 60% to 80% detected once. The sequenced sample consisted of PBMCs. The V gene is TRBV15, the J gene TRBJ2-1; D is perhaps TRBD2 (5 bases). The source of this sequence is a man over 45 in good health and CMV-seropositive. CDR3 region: CATSRDRGWDEQFF. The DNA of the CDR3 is TGTGCCACCAGCAGAGATCGCGGGTGGGATGAGCAGTTCTTC.